The present TCR beta chain was sequenced within a study of Tregs in tolerant kidney transplant recipients. Findings and limits, study-wide: The most relevant donor-specific Treg TCRbeta repertoire apparently came from expansion with activated donor B cells.

Note on this clone: Its antigen is currently unknown.

Repertoires were generated with immunoSEQ multiplex PCR, while TCRdb's copy carries only in-frame clones and drops some. The sample has some 68,000 clones, about 83% seen once. The CDR3 runs to 15 residues. Germline CDR1 is LNHDA and CDR2 is SQIVND (reference sequence). V gave up 10 bases and J gave up 0 bases, with 16 bases separating them. This TCR came from a human donor in good health. This chain uses TRBV19 with TRBJ1-5; D not certain. Sequenced material: CD4+ T cells from blood. CDR3 nucleotides: TGTGCCACCGGACGAGGGCGAAATAGCAATCAGCCCCAGCATTTT. Amino acid sequence: CATGRGRNSNQPQHF.